This TCR beta chain appears in the sequencing data of a study of CD8+ T cells in alopecia areata. Turning to the study itself: Patients in the treated group were given tofacitinib by mouth, 5 to 10 mg twice a day.

The CDR3 spans 12 residues. Germline CDR1 reads MNHEY; CDR2 reads SVGAGI. V lost 2 bases, J lost 6 bases, and 7 bases lay in between. Sequencing used cDNA as its template, made by extracting RNA and reverse transcribing it. This table comes from immunoSEQ multiplex PCR, and its TCRdb copy is limited to in-frame clones, with some not included. The table includes some 150,000 clones, around half detected once. Comments on this clone: Its target is unknown.

It was from alopecia areata patients that lesional scalp punch biopsies and peripheral blood were collected. Study-level findings and limits: Resident alphabeta T-cell populations of normal skin are likewise subject to sequencing in scalp samples. Higher clonality and more expanded CD8+ clones appeared in lesional than normal scalp.

This chain links TRBV6-5 with TRBJ1-2; a possible D gene is TRBD1 (5 bases). This specimen consisted of CD8+ T cells sorted from blood, obtained at week 0. The receptor was derived from a human donor with alopecia areata. CDR3 sequence (DNA): TGTGCCAGCAGTTACAGAGGGGATGGCTACACCTTC. Its translation: CASSYRGDGYTF.